This T cell receptor beta chain appears in the sequencing data of a study of cytomegalovirus exposure and HLA in healthy donors. Study observations and caveats: A later analysis found first-cohort TCR clusters tended to co-occur in the 90 to 150 validation repertoires.

It was the roughly 120-subject validation cohort, separate from the roughly 700-subject first cohort, to which the donors belonged. A word on this clone: Its antigen is still unknown.

Trimming cost V 0 bases and J 3 bases; bases outside gene matches: 3. The CDR3 is made up of 14 amino acids. Germline-derived CDR1 and CDR2 are SGDLS and YYNGEE. The data were produced by immunoSEQ multiplex PCR, yet TCRdb's version contains in-frame clones alone and is incomplete. The sample carries about 260,000 clones, about 90% recorded once. The source of this sequence is a woman in her 30s in good health and CMV-seronegative. Sequencing was done on a sample of PBMCs. The chain combines TRBV9 with TRBJ2-7; 7 nucleotides align to TRBD1. The CDR3: CASSVGHRGYEQYF. In nucleotides, the CDR3 is TGTGCCAGCAGCGTAGGACACAGGGGCTACGAGCAGTACTTC.